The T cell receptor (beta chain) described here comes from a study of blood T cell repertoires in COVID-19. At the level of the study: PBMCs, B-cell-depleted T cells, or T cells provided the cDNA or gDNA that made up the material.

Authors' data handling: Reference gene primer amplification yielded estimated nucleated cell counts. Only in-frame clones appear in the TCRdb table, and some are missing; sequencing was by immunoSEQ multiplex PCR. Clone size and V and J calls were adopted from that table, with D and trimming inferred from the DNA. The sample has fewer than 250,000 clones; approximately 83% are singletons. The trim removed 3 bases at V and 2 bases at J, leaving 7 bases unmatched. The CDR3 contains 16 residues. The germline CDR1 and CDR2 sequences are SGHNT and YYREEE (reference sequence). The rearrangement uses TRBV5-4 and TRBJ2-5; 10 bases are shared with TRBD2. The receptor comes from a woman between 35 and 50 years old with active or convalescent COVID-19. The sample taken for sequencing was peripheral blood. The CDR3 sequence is CASSSQLAGQQETQYF. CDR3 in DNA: TGTGCCAGCAGCTCCCAACTAGCGGGACAACAAGAGACCCAGTACTTC. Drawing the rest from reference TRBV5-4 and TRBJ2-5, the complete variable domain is ETGVTQSPTHLIKTRGQQVTLRCSSQSGHNTVSWYQQALGQGPQFIFQYYREEENGRGNFPPRFSGLQFPNYSSELNVNALELDDSALYLCASSSQLAGQQETQYFGPGTRLLVL.